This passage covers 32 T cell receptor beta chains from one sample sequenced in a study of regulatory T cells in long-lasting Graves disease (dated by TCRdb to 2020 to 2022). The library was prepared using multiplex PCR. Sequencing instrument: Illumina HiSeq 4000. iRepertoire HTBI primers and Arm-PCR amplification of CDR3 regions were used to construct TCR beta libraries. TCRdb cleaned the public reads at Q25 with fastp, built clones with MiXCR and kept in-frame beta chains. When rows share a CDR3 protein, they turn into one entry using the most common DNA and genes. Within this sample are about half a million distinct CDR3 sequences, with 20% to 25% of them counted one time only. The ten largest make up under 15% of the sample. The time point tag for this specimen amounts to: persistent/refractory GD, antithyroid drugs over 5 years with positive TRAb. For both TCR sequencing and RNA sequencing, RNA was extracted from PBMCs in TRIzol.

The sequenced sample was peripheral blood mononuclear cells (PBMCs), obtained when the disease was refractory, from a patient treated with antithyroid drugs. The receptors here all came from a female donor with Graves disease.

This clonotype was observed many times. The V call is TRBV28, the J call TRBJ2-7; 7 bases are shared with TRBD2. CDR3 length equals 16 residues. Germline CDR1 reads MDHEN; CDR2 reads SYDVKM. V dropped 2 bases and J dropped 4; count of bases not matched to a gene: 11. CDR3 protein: CASSLEPGGGSYEQYF. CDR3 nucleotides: TGTGCCAGCAGTTTAGAGCCGGGGGGAGGCAGTTACGAGCAGTACTTC. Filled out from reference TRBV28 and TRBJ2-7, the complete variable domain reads DVKVTQSSRYLVKRTGEKVFLECVQDMDHENMFWYRQDPGLGLRLIYFSYDVKMKEKGDIPEGYSVSREKKERFSLILESASTNQTSMYLCASSLEPGGGSYEQYFGPGTRLTVT.

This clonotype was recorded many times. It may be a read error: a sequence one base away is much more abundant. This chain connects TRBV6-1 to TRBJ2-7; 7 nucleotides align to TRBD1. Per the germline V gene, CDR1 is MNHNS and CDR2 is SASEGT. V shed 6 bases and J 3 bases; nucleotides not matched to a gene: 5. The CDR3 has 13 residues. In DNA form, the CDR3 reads TGTGCCAGCAGCCCGGGACAGAACTACGAGCAGTACTTC. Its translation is CASSPGQNYEQYF.

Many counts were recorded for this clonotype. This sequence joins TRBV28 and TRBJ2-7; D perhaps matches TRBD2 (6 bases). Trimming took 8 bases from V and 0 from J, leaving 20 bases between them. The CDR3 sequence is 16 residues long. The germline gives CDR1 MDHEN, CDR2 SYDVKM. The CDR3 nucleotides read TGTGCCAGCCACCGCGGGACGGCCCTCAGCTCCTACGAGCAGTACTTC. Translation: CASHRGTALSSYEQYF. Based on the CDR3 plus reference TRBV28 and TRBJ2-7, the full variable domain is DVKVTQSSRYLVKRTGEKVFLECVQDMDHENMFWYRQDPGLGLRLIYFSYDVKMKEKGDIPEGYSVSREKKERFSLILESASTNQTSMYLCASHRGTALSSYEQYFGPGTRLTVT.

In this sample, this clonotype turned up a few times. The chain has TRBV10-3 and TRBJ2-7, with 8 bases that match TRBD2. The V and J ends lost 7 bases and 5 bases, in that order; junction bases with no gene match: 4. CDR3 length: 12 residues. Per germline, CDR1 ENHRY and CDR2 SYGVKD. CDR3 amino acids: CAITAGVDEQYF. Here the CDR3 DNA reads TGTGCCATCACAGCGGGGGTGGACGAGCAGTACTTC.

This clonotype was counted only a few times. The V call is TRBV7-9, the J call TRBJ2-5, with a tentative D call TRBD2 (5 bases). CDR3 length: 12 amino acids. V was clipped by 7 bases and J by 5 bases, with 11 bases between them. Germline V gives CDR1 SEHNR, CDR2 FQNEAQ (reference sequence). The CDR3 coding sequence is TGTGCCAGCAACCTAATAGCGGAGACCCAGTACTTC. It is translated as CASNLIAETQYF.

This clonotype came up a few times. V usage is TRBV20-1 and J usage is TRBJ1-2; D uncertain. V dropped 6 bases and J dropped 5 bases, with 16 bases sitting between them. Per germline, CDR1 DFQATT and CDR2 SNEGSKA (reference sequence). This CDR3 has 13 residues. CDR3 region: CSAVRAALYGYTF. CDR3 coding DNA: TGCAGTGCCGTCCGGGCTGCCCTTTATGGCTACACCTTC.

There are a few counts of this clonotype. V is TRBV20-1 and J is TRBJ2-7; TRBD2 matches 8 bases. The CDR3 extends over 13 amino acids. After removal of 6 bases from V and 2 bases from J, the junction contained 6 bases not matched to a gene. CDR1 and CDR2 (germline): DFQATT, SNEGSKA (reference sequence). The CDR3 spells CSAGRAGAYEQYF. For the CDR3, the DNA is TGCAGTGCGGGACGAGCGGGAGCCTACGAGCAGTACTTC.

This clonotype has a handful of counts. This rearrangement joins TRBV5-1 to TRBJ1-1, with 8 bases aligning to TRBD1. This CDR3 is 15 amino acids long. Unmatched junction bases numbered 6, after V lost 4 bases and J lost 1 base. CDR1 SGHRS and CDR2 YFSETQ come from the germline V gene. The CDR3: CASSLQGQENTEAFF. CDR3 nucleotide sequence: TGCGCCAGCAGCCTACAGGGACAGGAGAACACTGAAGCTTTCTTT.

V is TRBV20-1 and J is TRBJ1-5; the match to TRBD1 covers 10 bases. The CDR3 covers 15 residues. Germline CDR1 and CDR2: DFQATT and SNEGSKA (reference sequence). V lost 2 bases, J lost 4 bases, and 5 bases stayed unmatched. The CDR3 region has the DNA TGCAGTGCTAGAAGTTGGGACAGGGGAAATCAGCCCCAGCATTTT. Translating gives CSARSWDRGNQPQHF.

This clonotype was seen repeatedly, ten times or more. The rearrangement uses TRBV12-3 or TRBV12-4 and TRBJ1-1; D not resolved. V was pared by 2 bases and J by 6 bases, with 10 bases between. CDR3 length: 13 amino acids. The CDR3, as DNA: TGTGCCAGCAGTTTACCGGGAATGGCTGAAGCTTTCTTT. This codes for CASSLPGMAEAFF.

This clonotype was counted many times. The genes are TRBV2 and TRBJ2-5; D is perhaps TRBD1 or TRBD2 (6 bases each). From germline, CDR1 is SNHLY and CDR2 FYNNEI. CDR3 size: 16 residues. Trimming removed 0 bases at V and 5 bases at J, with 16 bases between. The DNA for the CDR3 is TGTGCCAGCAGTGAAGCCCTCCCAGGGGCGGGGGAGACCCAGTACTTC. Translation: CASSEALPGAGETQYF.

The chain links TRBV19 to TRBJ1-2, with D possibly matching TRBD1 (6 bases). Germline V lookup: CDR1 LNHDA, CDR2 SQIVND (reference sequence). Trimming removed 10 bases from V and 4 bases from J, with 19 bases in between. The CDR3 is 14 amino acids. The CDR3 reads CATKRGTGSYGYTF. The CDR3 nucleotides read TGTGCCACTAAAAGGGGCACAGGGTCCTATGGCTACACCTTC.

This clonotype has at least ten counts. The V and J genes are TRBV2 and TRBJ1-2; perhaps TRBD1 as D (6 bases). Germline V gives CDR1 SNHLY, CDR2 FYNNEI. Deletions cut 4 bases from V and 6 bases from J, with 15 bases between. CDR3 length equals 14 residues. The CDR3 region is CASSGSGTQDGYTF. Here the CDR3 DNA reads TGTGCCAGCAGTGGGAGCGGGACACAGGATGGCTACACCTTC.

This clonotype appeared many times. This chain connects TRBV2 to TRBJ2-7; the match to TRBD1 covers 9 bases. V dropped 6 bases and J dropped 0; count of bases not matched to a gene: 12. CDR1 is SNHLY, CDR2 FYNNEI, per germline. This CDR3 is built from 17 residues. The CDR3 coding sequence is TGTGCCAGCAGGTTTACACAGGGGGCCCTTAGCTCCTACGAGCAGTACTTC. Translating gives CASRFTQGALSSYEQYF.

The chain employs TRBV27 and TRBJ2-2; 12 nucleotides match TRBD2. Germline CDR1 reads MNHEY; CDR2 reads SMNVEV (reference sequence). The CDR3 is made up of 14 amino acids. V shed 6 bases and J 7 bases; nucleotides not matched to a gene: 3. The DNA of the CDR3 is TGTGCCAGCAGACTAGCGGGAGGACGCGGGGAGCTGTTTTTT. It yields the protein CASRLAGGRGELFF.

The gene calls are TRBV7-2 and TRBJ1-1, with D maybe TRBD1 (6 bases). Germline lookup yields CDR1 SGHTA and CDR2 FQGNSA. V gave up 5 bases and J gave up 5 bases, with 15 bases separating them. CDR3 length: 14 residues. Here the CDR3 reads CASSAGARNTEAFF. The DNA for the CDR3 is TGTGCCAGCAGCGCAGGGGCGAGGAATACTGAAGCTTTCTTT.

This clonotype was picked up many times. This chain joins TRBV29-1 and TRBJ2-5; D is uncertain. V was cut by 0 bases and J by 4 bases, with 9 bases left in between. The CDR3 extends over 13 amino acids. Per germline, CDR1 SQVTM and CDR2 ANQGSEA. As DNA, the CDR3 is TGCAGCGTTGAAGAGCCGTGGGGAGAGACCCAGTACTTC. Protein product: CSVEEPWGETQYF.

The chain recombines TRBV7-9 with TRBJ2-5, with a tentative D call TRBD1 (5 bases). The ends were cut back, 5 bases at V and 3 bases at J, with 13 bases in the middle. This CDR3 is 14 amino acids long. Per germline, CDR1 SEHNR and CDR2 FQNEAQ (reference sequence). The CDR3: CASSPAYRKETQYF. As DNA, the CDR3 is TGTGCCAGCAGCCCGGCCTACAGGAAAGAGACCCAGTACTTC.

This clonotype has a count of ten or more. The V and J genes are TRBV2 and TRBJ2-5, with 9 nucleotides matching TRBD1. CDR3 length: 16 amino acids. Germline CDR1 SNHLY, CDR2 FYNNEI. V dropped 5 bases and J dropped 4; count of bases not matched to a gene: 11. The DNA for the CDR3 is TGTGCCAGCAGTCGGGACAGGGCAACTAGCGTAGAGACCCAGTACTTC. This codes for CASSRDRATSVETQYF.

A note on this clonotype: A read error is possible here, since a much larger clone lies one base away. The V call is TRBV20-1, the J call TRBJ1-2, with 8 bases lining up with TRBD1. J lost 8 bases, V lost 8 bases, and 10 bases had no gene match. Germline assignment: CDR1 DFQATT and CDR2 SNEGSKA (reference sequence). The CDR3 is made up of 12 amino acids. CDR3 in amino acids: CSTNQGALGYTF. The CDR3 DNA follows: TGCAGTACCAATCAGGGGGCTCTGGGCTACACCTTC.

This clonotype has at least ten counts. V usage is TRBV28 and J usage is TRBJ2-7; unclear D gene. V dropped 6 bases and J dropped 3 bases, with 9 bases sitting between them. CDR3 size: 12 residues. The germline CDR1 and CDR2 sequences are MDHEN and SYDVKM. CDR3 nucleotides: TGTGCCAGCAGCTCCCCAGGCTACGAGCAGTACTTC. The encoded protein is CASSSPGYEQYF.

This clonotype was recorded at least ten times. CDR3 sequence (DNA): TGTGCCAGCACGGAAACCAGAGTGAACATTCAGTACTTC. This codes for CASTETRVNIQYF. V usage is TRBV6-1 and J usage is TRBJ2-4, with D unresolved. Per the germline V gene, CDR1 is MNHNS and CDR2 is SASEGT. The V end lost 7 bases, the J end lost 7 bases, and 14 bases lay between the germline ends. The CDR3 is 13 amino acids.

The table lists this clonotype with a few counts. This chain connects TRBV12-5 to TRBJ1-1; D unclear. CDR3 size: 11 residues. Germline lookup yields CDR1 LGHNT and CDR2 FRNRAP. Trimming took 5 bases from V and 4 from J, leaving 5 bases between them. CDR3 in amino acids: CASGPGTEAFF. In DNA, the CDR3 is TGTGCTAGTGGTCCGGGCACTGAAGCTTTCTTT.

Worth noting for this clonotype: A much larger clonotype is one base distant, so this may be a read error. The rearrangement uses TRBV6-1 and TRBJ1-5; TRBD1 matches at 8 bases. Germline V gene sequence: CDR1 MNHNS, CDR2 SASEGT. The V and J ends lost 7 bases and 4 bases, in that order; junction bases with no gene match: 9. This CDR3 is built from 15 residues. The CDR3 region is CASTPGQGTNQPQHF. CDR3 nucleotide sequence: TGTGCCAGCACCCCAGGACAGGGCACTAATCAGCCCCAGCATTTT.

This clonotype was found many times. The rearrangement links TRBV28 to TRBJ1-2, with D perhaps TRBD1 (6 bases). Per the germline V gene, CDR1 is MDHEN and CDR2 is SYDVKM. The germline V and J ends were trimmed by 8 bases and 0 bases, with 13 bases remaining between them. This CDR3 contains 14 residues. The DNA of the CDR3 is TGTGCCAGCCGCCGAGGGGGGGCTAACTATGGCTACACCTTC. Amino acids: CASRRGGANYGYTF.

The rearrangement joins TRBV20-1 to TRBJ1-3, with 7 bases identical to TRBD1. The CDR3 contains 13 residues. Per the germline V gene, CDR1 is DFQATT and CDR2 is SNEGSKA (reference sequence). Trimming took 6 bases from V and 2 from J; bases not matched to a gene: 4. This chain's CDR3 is CSAQGSPGNTIYF. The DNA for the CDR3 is TGCAGTGCACAGGGGAGTCCTGGAAACACCATATATTTT.

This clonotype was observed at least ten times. The CDR3 sequence: CASSFAGIATNEKLFF. CDR3 DNA sequence: TGTGCCAGCAGTTTTGCGGGCATAGCAACTAATGAAAAACTGTTTTTT. The chain is built from TRBV28 and TRBJ1-4, with D uncertain. This CDR3 has 16 residues. From germline, CDR1 is MDHEN and CDR2 SYDVKM. The V gene lost 3 bases and the J gene lost 0 bases, with 11 bases spanning the gap. Filled out from reference TRBV28 and TRBJ1-4, the complete variable domain reads DVKVTQSSRYLVKRTGEKVFLECVQDMDHENMFWYRQDPGLGLRLIYFSYDVKMKEKGDIPEGYSVSREKKERFSLILESASTNQTSMYLCASSFAGIATNEKLFFGSGTQLSVL.

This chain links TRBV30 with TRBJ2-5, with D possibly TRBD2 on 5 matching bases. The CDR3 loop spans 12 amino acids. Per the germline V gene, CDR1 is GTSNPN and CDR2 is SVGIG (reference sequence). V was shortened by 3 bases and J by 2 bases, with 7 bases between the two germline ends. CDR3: CAWREGQETQYF. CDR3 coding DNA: TGTGCCTGGAGAGAGGGACAAGAGACCCAGTACTTC. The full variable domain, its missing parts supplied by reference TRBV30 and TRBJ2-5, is SQTIHQWPATLVQPVGSPLSLECTVEGTSNPNLYWYRQAAGRGLQLLFYSVGIGQISSEVPQNLSASRPQDRQFILSSKKLLLSDSGFYLCAWREGQETQYFGPGTRLLVL.

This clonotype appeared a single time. This CDR3 reads CASSPIWATKDPEQYF. Here the CDR3 DNA reads TGCGCCAGCAGCCCGATTTGGGCCACAAAGGACCCCGAGCAGTACTTC. This chain connects TRBV4-1 to TRBJ2-7; D remains ambiguous. V gave up 4 bases and J gave up 6 bases, with 22 bases separating them. Germline V gene data show CDR1 as MGHRA and CDR2 as YSYEKL. This CDR3 contains 16 residues.

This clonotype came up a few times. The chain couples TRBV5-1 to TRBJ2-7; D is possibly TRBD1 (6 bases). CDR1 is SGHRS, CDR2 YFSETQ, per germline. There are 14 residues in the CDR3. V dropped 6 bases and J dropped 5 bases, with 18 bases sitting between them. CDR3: CASTDRQDADEQYF. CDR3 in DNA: TGCGCCAGCACCGACAGACAGGACGCGGACGAGCAGTACTTC.

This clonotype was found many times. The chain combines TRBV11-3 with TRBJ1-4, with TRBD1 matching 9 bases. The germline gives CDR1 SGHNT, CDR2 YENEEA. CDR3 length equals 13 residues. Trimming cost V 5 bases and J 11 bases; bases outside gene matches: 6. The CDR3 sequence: CASSDGQGRKLFF. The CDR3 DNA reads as TGTGCCAGCAGCGATGGACAGGGGAGGAAACTGTTTTTT.

Here the CDR3 DNA reads TGCAGTGCTTCACCGGGACAGGGAGATAATTCACCCCTCCACTTT. Amino acid sequence: CSASPGQGDNSPLHF. This sequence joins TRBV20-1 and TRBJ1-6; 9 nucleotides agree with TRBD1. CDR1 is DFQATT, CDR2 SNEGSKA, per germline (reference sequence). The V segment lost 5 bases and the J segment 5 bases; nucleotides outside the gene matches: 7. The CDR3 consists of 15 residues.